These 8 T cell receptor beta chains came from one sample sequenced in a study of neurological immune-mediated disorders. TCRdb independently ran MiXCR on the 5' RACE reads; one entry per CDR3 protein. Of roughly 30,000 distinct CDR3 sequences in the sample, approximately 4.3% were seen once. Source material: PBMCs. These receptors originate from a man younger than 30 in good health.

This clonotype came up many times. The chain has TRBV20-1 and TRBJ2-5, with D uncertain. The CDR3 contains 15 residues. Trimming pared 6 bases from V and 3 bases from J, leaving 20 bases between. CDR1 is DFQATT and CDR2 is SNEGSKA in the germline V gene (reference sequence). DNA for the CDR3: TGCAGTGCCAGTCCATTTGGCGTCAGGAAAGAGACCCAGTACTTC. Residues: CSASPFGVRKETQYF.

This clonotype was recorded at least ten times. V and J are TRBV6-1 and TRBJ2-2, with D uncertain. V lost 7 bases to trimming and J lost 0 bases, with 12 bases between them. This CDR3 spans 15 amino acids. The germline CDR1 and CDR2 sequences are MNHNS and SASEGT. CDR3 sequence reads: CASTTGSSNTGELFF. The DNA of the CDR3 is TGTGCCAGCACCACCGGCTCCTCGAACACCGGGGAGCTGTTTTTT.

This clonotype was detected many times. V usage is TRBV13 and J usage is TRBJ2-3; 10 bases match TRBD2. Looked up from germline, CDR1 is PRHDT and CDR2 is FYEKMQ (reference sequence). The CDR3 is made up of 15 amino acids. The trim removed 0 bases at V and 6 bases at J, leaving 3 bases unmatched. CDR3 in DNA: TGTGCCAGCAGCTTAGGCCTAGCGGGGGCGGATACGCAGTATTTT. Protein product: CASSLGLAGADTQYF.

This clonotype appeared many times. The V and J genes are TRBV5-1 and TRBJ2-5; D is ambiguous. CDR1 SGHRS and CDR2 YFSETQ come from the germline V gene. Deletions cut 0 bases from V and 5 bases from J, with 14 bases between. The CDR3 has 15 amino acids. In DNA form, the CDR3 reads TGCGCCAGCAGCTTGGCCGGAACGTCTGGGGAGACCCAGTACTTC. This translates into CASSLAGTSGETQYF.

This clonotype appeared many times. The chain carries TRBV5-1 and TRBJ1-2; D gene ambiguous. Germline assignment: CDR1 SGHRS and CDR2 YFSETQ. The ends were cut back, 0 bases at V and 0 bases at J, with 6 bases in the middle. The CDR3 is 14 amino acids. The DNA for the CDR3 is TGCGCCAGCAGCTTGGAAGGAACTAACTATGGCTACACCTTC. Translated: CASSLEGTNYGYTF. Full variable domain (rest looked up from reference TRBV5-1 and TRBJ1-2): KAGVTQTPRYLIKTRGQQVTLSCSPISGHRSVSWYQQTPGQGLQFLFEYFSETQRNKGNFPGRFSGRQFSNSRSEMNVSTLELGDSALYLCASSLEGTNYGYTFGSGTRLTVV.

This clonotype was observed at least ten times. The V gene is TRBV12-5, the J gene TRBJ2-5, with TRBD1 matching 7 bases. Trimming took 7 bases from V and 4 from J; bases not matched to a gene: 6. The CDR3 sequence is 13 residues long. Germline V gene lookup returns CDR1 LGHNT and CDR2 FRNRAP. The CDR3 DNA follows: TGTGCTAGTGTCTATGGACAGGCAGAGACCCAGTACTTC. This sequence encodes CASVYGQAETQYF.

In this sample, this clonotype turned up many times. In nucleotides, the CDR3 is TGTGCCAGCAGTTTAAGGGTCGTGGACTATGGCTACACCTTC. Protein sequence: CASSLRVVDYGYTF. J is TRBJ1-2 and V is TRBV12-3 or TRBV12-4, with D unresolved. V dropped 2 bases and J dropped 3 bases, with 10 bases sitting between them. CDR3 size: 14 residues.

This clonotype was observed at least ten times. The chain links TRBV5-5 to TRBJ2-7, with TRBD1 identical over 7 bases. Germline CDR1 is SGHKS and CDR2 is YYEKEE (reference sequence). J was trimmed by 2 bases and V by 0 bases; bases with no gene match: 8. CDR3 size: 16 residues. The chain's CDR3 is CASSLGTGTVTYEQYF. The CDR3 DNA reads as TGTGCCAGCAGCTTGGGAACCGGGACAGTTACCTACGAGCAGTACTTC.